This T cell receptor beta chain was sequenced in a study of T cells in Graves' hyperthyroidism and ophthalmopathy. Study-level points and caveats: Ophthalmopathy stood apart from stable hyperthyroidism in a 13 V-J model. The model forecast ophthalmopathy, anticipating it by a median approximately 6.1 months before onset.

The CDR3 regions of TCR beta were amplified from RNA transcripts. Researchers ran a first-round RT-PCR on the TCR CDR3 using the HTBI primer set. TCRdb used MiXCR to reprocess the multiplex PCR reads, holding one entry per CDR3 protein. The sample yields fewer than 850,000 distinct CDR3 sequences, around 16% seen once. About this clonotype: Its antigen is not known. Sequence at one end of the junction differs from germline and may be a read error.

The clonotype originates from a man aged 50 to 60 with Graves' hyperthyroidism. Specimen: blood.

CDR3 protein: CVWSFMGGHEQYF. CDR3 DNA sequence: TGTGTCTGGAGTTTTATGGGGGGCCACGAGCAGTACTTC. The J gene is TRBJ2-7, the V gene TRBV30, with D tentatively TRBD1 or TRBD2 (6 bases each). Germline-derived CDR1 and CDR2 are GTSNPN and SVGIG (reference sequence). The CDR3 loop spans 13 amino acids.